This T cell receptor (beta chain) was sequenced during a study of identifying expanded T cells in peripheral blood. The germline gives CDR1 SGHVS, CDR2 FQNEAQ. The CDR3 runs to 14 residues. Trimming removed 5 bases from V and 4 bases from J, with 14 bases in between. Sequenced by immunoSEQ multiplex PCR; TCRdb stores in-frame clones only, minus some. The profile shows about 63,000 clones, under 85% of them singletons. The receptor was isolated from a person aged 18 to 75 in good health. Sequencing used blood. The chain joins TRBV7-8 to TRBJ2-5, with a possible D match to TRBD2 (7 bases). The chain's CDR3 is CASSTRGAGETQYF. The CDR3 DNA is TGTGCCAGCAGCACTCGGGGGGCGGGAGAGACCCAGTACTTC.